The 15 T cell receptor beta chains below come from one sample, sequenced in a study of cytomegalovirus exposure and HLA in healthy donors. Primers included in the PCR were 60 Vbeta and 13 Jbeta primers. Using immunoSEQ multiplex PCR, the repertoire was profiled, and TCRdb retains in-frame clones only, with some absent. The data contain under 200,000 clones, around 80% of them singletons. Sequencing input: PBMCs. The receptors shown here come from a female donor in good health and CMV-seronegative.

The chain joins TRBV6-5 to TRBJ1-1; D might be TRBD1 (6 bases). Germline-derived CDR1 and CDR2 are MNHEY and SVGAGI. Trimming took off 2 bases at V and 5 bases at J, with 15 bases between the two ends. The CDR3 is 15 residues long. CDR3 in amino acids: CASSYRGRGGTEAFF. In DNA form, the CDR3 reads TGTGCCAGCAGTTACAGGGGCAGGGGAGGGACTGAAGCTTTCTTT.

A single count supports this clone. The V call is TRBV10-3, the J call TRBJ1-4; 7 bases fit TRBD1. V was pared by 9 bases and J by 0 bases, with 1 base of the junction left unmatched. The CDR3 covers 13 residues. The germline V gene encodes CDR1 ENHRY and CDR2 SYGVKD. The CDR3 nucleotides read TGTGCCATAGGGGGCTCAACTAATGAAAAACTGTTTTTT. Translated, it gives CAIGGSTNEKLFF.

J is TRBJ2-3 and V is TRBV6-5; TRBD2 agrees at 9 bases. In germline, CDR1 is MNHEY, CDR2 SVGAGI. The CDR3 runs 16 residues. V shed 4 bases and J 4 bases; nucleotides not matched to a gene: 9. CDR3 amino acids: CASSSYPGLAADTQYF. The CDR3, as DNA: TGTGCCAGCAGTTCATACCCGGGACTAGCAGCAGATACGCAGTATTTT.

V gene TRBV18 combines with J gene TRBJ2-7; TRBD1 is a possible D gene (5 bases). The germline V gene encodes CDR1 KGHSH and CDR2 LQKENI. The CDR3 sequence is 12 residues long. V dropped 3 bases and J dropped 5 bases, with 8 bases sitting between them. This CDR3 reads CASSPRAHEQYF. The CDR3, as DNA: TGTGCCAGCTCACCCAGGGCCCACGAGCAGTACTTC.

The sample holds one count of this clone. The V and J genes are TRBV19 and TRBJ2-1; perhaps TRBD2 as D (6 bases). With 5 bases removed from V and 6 bases from J, the gap between germline ends came to 14 bases. CDR3 length: 14 amino acids. The germline V gene has CDR1 LNHDA and CDR2 SQIVND (reference sequence). The CDR3 DNA is TGTGCCAGTAGTCAGGAGACTAGTAGCAATGAGCAGTTCTTC. This gives the protein CASSQETSSNEQFF.

V and J are TRBV10-3 and TRBJ2-3, with 8 bases aligning to TRBD2. The CDR3 loop spans 16 amino acids. Germline values: CDR1 ENHRY, CDR2 SYGVKD. Losses at the gene ends were 9 bases for V and 0 bases for J; bases not matched to a gene: 11. The CDR3 coding sequence is TGTGCCATTGGTCGGGGGGGCCTCAAGAGCACAGATACGCAGTATTTT. Translating it yields CAIGRGGLKSTDTQYF.

This sequence joins TRBV7-3 and TRBJ2-5; D unresolved. The CDR3 has 13 residues. Per germline, CDR1 SGHTA and CDR2 FQGTGA. V was clipped by 5 bases and J by 5 bases, with 12 bases between them. CDR3 in amino acids: CASSPWAGETQYF. The CDR3 DNA is TGTGCCAGCAGCCCCTGGGCTGGGGAGACCCAGTACTTC.

The chain links TRBV28 to TRBJ2-1; 8 bases map to TRBD1. This CDR3 has 16 residues. The germline V gene has CDR1 MDHEN and CDR2 SYDVKM. J gave up 0 bases and V 1 base, and 2 bases lay outside the gene matches. CDR3 in DNA: TGTGCCAGCAGTTTATCCGGACAGGGCTCCTACAATGAGCAGTTCTTC. Translated: CASSLSGQGSYNEQFF.

The CDR3 sequence is CATNRGIVNTEAFF. CDR3 sequence (DNA): TGTGCCACGAACCGGGGGATTGTGAACACTGAAGCTTTCTTT. The chain carries TRBV7-2 and TRBJ1-1, with a possible D match to TRBD1 (5 bases). Trimming pared 10 bases from V and 0 bases from J, leaving 15 bases between. The germline V gene encodes CDR1 SGHTA and CDR2 FQGNSA. CDR3 length equals 14 residues.

V gene TRBV10-1 combines with J gene TRBJ2-7; 9 bases match TRBD1. V was pared by 2 bases and J by 4 bases, with 6 bases of the junction left unmatched. CDR3 size: 15 residues. Germline V lookup: CDR1 WNHNN, CDR2 SYGVQD (reference sequence). This CDR3 is CASSETRQGVYEQYF. The CDR3 nucleotides are TGCGCCAGCAGTGAGACTCGACAGGGGGTTTACGAGCAGTACTTC.

The gene calls are TRBV9 and TRBJ2-2, with a weak D call TRBD2 (5 bases). Germline V CDR1 and CDR2: SGDLS, YYNGEE. The V gene lost 4 bases and the J gene lost 6 bases, with 13 bases spanning the gap. CDR3 length: 14 residues. CDR3 amino acids: CASSPSNGAGELFF. CDR3 DNA sequence: TGTGCCAGCAGCCCTTCAAACGGGGCCGGGGAGCTGTTTTTT.

This clone was counted a single time. One end of the junction varies from germline; a read error may be responsible. The chain is built from TRBV6-5 and TRBJ2-4; D is ambiguous. The CDR3 has 16 residues. The germline gives CDR1 MNHEY, CDR2 SVGAGI. In nucleotides, the CDR3 is TGTGCCAGCAGTTACTCGATCGGTTTTGCCAAAAACAGTCAGTACTTC. It codes for CASSYSIGFAKNSQYF.

The chain couples TRBV7-2 to TRBJ2-2; D is perhaps TRBD2 (6 bases). This CDR3 is 15 amino acids long. V lost 5 bases to trimming and J lost 0 bases, with 10 bases between them. Germline V CDR1 and CDR2: SGHTA, FQGNSA. Here the CDR3 reads CASSPRLANTGELFF. CDR3 sequence (DNA): TGTGCCAGCAGCCCTCGACTAGCGAACACCGGGGAGCTGTTTTTT.

V is TRBV18 and J is TRBJ2-3, with TRBD2 matching over 7 bases. Germline loops: CDR1 KGHSH, CDR2 LQKENI. The CDR3 runs to 16 residues. V trimming: 0 bases; J trimming: 3 bases; junction bases outside the gene matches: 6. CDR3 in amino acids: CASSPPRSGQTDTQYF. CDR3 coding DNA: TGTGCCAGCTCACCACCGCGTAGCGGGCAAACAGATACGCAGTATTTT.

The rearrangement joins TRBV29-1 to TRBJ2-5; no firm D call. Trimming pared 0 bases from V and 5 bases from J, leaving 7 bases between. The CDR3 is 12 residues long. Germline V CDR1 and CDR2: SQVTM, ANQGSEA. CDR3 protein: CSVEDLVETQYF. CDR3 bases: TGCAGCGTTGAAGATCTTGTGGAGACCCAGTACTTC.